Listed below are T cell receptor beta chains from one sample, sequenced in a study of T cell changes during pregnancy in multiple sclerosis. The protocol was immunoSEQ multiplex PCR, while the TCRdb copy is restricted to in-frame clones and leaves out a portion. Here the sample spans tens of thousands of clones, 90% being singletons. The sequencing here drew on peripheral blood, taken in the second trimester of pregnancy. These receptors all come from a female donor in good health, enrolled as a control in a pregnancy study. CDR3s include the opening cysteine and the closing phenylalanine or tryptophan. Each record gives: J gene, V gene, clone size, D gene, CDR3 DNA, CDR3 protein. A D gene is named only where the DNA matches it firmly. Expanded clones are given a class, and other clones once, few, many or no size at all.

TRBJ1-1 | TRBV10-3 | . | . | TGTGCCATCAGTGAGACCCGCCGGGGGGACACTGAAGCTTTCTTT | CAISETRRGDTEAFF
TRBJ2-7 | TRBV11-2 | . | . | TGTGCCAGCAGGACCATTACAGGGAACTCCTACGAGCAGTACTTC | CASRTITGNSYEQYF
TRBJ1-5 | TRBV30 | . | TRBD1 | TGTGCCTGGAGGGGGACAGGCCTTAGCAATCAGCCCCAGCATTTT | CAWRGTGLSNQPQHF
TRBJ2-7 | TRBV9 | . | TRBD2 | TGTGCCAGCAGCGTGCGGAGCGGGAACTCCTACGAGCAGTACTTC | CASSVRSGNSYEQYF
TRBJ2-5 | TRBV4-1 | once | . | TGCGCCAGCAGGAGGATCAATGAGGATGGGACCCAGTACTTC | CASRRINEDGTQYF
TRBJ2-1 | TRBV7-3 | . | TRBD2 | TGTGCCAGCAGCCCAAGACTAGCGGGGGGCTTAGCCGCCTCCTACAATGAGCAGTTCTTC | CASSPRLAGGLAASYNEQFF
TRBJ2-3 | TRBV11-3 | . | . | TGTGCCAGCAGCCCCGGGACAACTGACTACCTACCCCCAGATACGCAGTATTTT | CASSPGTTDYLPPDTQYF
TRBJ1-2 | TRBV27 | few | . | TGTGCCAGCAGTCCGTTTGGGGCAGACTATGGCTACACCTTC | CASSPFGADYGYTF
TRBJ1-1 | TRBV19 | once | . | TGTGCCAGTAGTATTGCGGGGCCTGGGGAAGCTTTCTTT | CASSIAGPGEAFF
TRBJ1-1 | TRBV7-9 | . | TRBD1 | TGTGCCAGCAGCCGGACAGGGCTCCCTGAAGCTTTCTTT | CASSRTGLPEAFF
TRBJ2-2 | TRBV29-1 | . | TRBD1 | TGCAGCGCGGACAGGGGGCTAGGTACCGGGGAGCTGTTTTTT | CSADRGLGTGELFF
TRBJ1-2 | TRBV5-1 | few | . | TGCGCCAGCAGCTTGGACAGGGATGGCTACACCTTC | CASSLDRDGYTF
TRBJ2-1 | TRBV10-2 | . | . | TGCGCCAGCAGTGAACTAGTTCCCAATGAGCAGTTCTTC | CASSELVPNEQFF
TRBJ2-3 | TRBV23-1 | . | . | TGCGCCAGCAGTCCAGGGGAGGATACGCAGTATTTT | CASSPGEDTQYF
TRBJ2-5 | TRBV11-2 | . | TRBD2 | TGTGCCAGCAGCTCATCTAGCGGGAGGGAAGAGACCCAGTACTTC | CASSSSSGREETQYF
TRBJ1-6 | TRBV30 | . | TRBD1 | TGTGCCTGGCGTGGACAGGGTGTCTCACCCCTCCACTTT | CAWRGQGVSPLHF
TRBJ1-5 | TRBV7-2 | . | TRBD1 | TGTGCCAGCAGCCCCGGACAGGGGGCTGGTCAGCCCCAGCATTTT | CASSPGQGAGQPQHF
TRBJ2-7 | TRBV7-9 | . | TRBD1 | TGTGCCAGCAGAGAGACAGGGTCCCCCTACGAGCAGTACTTC | CASRETGSPYEQYF
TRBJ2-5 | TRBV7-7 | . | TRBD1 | TGTGCTAGCAGCCCTCAGGGGGTGGAGACCCAGTACTTC | CASSPQGVETQYF
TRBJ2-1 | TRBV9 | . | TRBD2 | TGTGCCAGCAGTGCGGGAGTCGGGTACAATGAGCAGTTCTTC | CASSAGVGYNEQFF
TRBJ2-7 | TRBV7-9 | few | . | TGTGCCAGCAGTCCCCGGGGAGGTTTCTACGAGCAGTACTTC | CASSPRGGFYEQYF
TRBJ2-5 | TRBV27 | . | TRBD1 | TGTGCCAGCGGGTCGGACAGGGCAGAGACCCAGTACTTC | CASGSDRAETQYF
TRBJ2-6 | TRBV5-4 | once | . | TGTGCCAGCAGCTTGGCGGGTCCTGGGGCCAACGTCCTGACTTTC | CASSLAGPGANVLTF
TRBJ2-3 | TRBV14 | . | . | TGTGCCAGCAGCGCCCTCCCAGGTGGTTGGTATGATATGGATACGCAGTATTTT | CASSALPGGWYDMDTQYF
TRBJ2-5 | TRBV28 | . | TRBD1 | TGTGCCAGCAGTCTAGACAAACCGGGACAGCCAACCGAGACCCAGTACTTC | CASSLDKPGQPTETQYF
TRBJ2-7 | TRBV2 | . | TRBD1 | TGTGCCAGCAGCCACGGGACAGAATACGAGCAGTACTTC | CASSHGTEYEQYF
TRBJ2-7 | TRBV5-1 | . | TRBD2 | TGCGCCAGCAGCACGGCAGGACTAGCCTACGAGCAGTACTTC | CASSTAGLAYEQYF
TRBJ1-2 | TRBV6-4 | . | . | TGTGCCAGCAGTGATACAGGGAGCTCTGGCTACACCTTC | CASSDTGSSGYTF
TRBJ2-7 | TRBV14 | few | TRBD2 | TGTGCCAGCAGCCACGCCGGGGGGTCCTACGAGCAGTACTTC | CASSHAGGSYEQYF
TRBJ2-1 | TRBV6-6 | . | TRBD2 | TGTGCCAGCAGTTTCGTAGCGGGATCGAATGAGCAGTTCTTC | CASSFVAGSNEQFF
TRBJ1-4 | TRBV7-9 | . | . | TGTGCCAGCAGCCCCCCCCAGGGGAGTGAAAAACTGTTTTTT | CASSPPQGSEKLFF
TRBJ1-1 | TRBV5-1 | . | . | TGCGCCAGCAGCTTGGGGGCAGGGAAGCACACGAACACTGAAGCTTTCTTT | CASSLGAGKHTNTEAFF
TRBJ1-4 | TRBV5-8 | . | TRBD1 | TGTGCCAGCAGCCCGACCGGGACAGGGAACGAAAAACTGTTTTTT | CASSPTGTGNEKLFF
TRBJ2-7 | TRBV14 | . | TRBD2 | TGTGCCAGCAGCTCTAGCGGGGGGGCCGGGTCGTACTTC | CASSSSGGAGSYF
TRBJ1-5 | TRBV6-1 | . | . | TGTGCCAGCAGTGCCCGCCAGACAGAGAGCAATCAGCCCCAGCATTTT | CASSARQTESNQPQHF
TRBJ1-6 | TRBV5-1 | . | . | TGCGCCAGCAGCCAGTACGGGTTGGATTCACCCCTCCACTTT | CASSQYGLDSPLHF
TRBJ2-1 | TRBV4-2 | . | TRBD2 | TGTGCCAGCAGCCAAGTAGCCAGCGGGAGGGGCGATGAGCAGTTCTTC | CASSQVASGRGDEQFF
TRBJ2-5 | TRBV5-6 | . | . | TGTGCCAGCAGCTTTCGGTTTAGCCGCCAAGAGACCCAGTACTTC | CASSFRFSRQETQYF
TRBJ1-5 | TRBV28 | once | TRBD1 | TGTGCCAGCAGTTTCAGACTCATCTCTCGAGGGCAGGGGGCCCCCGGGGGTCAGCCCCAGCATTTT | CASSFRLISRGQGAPGGQPQHF
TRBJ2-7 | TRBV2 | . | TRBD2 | TGTGCCAGCAGTGGCCGACTAGCGGGGGGTCACGAGCAGTACTTC | CASSGRLAGGHEQYF
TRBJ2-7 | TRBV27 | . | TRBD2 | TGTGCCAGCAGTTTACGAAGCGGGACCAGCTACGAGCAGTACTTC | CASSLRSGTSYEQYF
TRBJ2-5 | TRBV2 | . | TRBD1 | TGTGCCAGCAGATTAGGACAGGGGCAGTTGTCCCAAGAGACCCAGTACTTC | CASRLGQGQLSQETQYF
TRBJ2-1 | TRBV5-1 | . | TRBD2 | TGCGCCAGCAATCCTGGCGGGGGGTCCTACAATGAGCAGTTCTTC | CASNPGGGSYNEQFF
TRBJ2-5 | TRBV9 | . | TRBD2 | TGTGCCAGCAGCCCTAGCGGGGTACAAGAGACCCAGTACTTC | CASSPSGVQETQYF
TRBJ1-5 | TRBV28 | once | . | TGTGCCAGCAGTTCCCACCCGAACGGGCAGCCCCAGCATTTT | CASSSHPNGQPQHF
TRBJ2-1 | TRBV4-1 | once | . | TGCGCCAGCAGCCAAATCGAACTAGCTCGTAATGAGCAGTTCTTC | CASSQIELARNEQFF
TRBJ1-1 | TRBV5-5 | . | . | TGTGCCAGCAGCCTTACAGGAAGGAGAGGCACTGAAGCTTTCTTT | CASSLTGRRGTEAFF
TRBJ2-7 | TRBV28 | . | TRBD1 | TGTGCCAGCAGTTCCCCCGGGACAGCAAACTACGAGCAGTACTTC | CASSSPGTANYEQYF
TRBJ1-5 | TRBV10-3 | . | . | TGTGCCATCAGTGAAGGGGGAAAGAATCAGCCCCAGCATTTT | CAISEGGKNQPQHF
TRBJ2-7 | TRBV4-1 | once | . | TGCGCCAGCAGCCAAGCGATGAGCTACGAGCAGTACTTC | CASSQAMSYEQYF
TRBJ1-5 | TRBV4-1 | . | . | TGCGCCAGCAGCCTCCTGATCGGAGATCAGCCCCAGCATTTT | CASSLLIGDQPQHF